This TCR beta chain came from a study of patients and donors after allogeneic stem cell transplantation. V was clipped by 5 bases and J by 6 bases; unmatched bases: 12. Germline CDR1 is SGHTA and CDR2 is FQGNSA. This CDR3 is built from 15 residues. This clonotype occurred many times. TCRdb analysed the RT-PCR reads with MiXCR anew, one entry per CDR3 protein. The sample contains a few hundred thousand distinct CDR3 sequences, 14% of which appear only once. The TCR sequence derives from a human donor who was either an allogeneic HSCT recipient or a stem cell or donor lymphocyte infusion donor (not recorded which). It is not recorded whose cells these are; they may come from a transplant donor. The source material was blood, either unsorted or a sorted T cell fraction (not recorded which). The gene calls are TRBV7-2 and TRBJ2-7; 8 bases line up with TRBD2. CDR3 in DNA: TGTGCCAGCAGCCCACAAACGGGGGGGCTAAGCGAGCAGTACTTC. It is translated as CASSPQTGGLSEQYF.